Reported below is one T cell receptor beta chain. This entry comes from a study of blood T cell repertoires in COVID-19. The participants were between about 18 and 90 years old and came from some 23 US areas. Among Cohort 3 donors, those recovered had two negative PCRs, clearance, or symptom resolution. Trimming at V came to 6 bases and at J to 1 base, leaving 0 bases not matched to a gene. The germline V gene encodes CDR1 MNHEY and CDR2 SMNVEV (reference sequence). The CDR3 spans 13 residues. Only in-frame clones appear in the TCRdb table, and some are missing; sequencing was by immunoSEQ multiplex PCR. This table has 310,000 or so clones, roughly 87% appearing once.

This chain uses TRBV27 with TRBJ2-3, with 8 bases matching TRBD1. The sample was PBMCs or T cells enriched from blood (not recorded which). The clonotype was recovered from a woman between 18 and 30 years old who had recovered from COVID-19. The CDR3 sequence: CASRTGGTDTQYF. CDR3 nucleotides: TGTGCCAGCAGGACAGGGGGCACAGATACGCAGTATTTT.